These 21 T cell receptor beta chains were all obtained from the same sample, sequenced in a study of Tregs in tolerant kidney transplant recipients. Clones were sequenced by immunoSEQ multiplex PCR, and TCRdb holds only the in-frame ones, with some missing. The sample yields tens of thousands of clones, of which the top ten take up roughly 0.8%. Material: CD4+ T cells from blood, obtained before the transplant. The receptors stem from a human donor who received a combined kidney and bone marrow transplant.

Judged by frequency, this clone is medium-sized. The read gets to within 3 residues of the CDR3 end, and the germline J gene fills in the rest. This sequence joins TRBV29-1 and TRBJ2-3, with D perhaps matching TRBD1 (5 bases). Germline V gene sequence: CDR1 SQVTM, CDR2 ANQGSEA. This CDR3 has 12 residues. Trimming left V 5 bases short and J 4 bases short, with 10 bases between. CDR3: CSVTLGADTQYF. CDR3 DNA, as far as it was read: TGCAGCGTTACCTTAGGGGCAGATACG.

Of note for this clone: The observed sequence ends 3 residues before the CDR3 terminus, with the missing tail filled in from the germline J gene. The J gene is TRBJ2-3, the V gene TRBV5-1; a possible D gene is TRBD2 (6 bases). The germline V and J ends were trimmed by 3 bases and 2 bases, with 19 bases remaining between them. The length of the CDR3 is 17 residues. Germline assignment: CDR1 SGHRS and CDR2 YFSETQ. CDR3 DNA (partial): TGCGCCAGCAGCTCTGGGGGGTATAGGTCTTCCACAGATACG. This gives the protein CASSSGGYRSSTDT. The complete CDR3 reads CASSSGGYRSSTDTQYF.

The CDR3 loop is CASSDEGGGTYEQYF. The covered CDR3 bases are TGTGCCAGCAGTGATGAGGGCGGGGGGACCTACGAG. The chain joins TRBV2 to TRBJ2-7, with 8 bases identical to TRBD2. Read coverage stops 3 residues before the CDR3 terminus; the germline J gene supplies the remainder. V was pared by 3 bases and J by 2 bases, with 6 bases of the junction left unmatched. This CDR3 comprises 15 residues. Germline assignment: CDR1 SNHLY and CDR2 FYNNEI. Drawing the rest from reference TRBV2 and TRBJ2-7, the complete variable domain is EPEVTQTPSHQVTQMGQEVILRCVPISNHLYFYWYRQILGQKVEFLVSFYNNEISEKSEIFDDQFSVERPDGSNFTLKIRSTKLEDSAMYFCASSDEGGGTYEQYFGPGTRLTVT.

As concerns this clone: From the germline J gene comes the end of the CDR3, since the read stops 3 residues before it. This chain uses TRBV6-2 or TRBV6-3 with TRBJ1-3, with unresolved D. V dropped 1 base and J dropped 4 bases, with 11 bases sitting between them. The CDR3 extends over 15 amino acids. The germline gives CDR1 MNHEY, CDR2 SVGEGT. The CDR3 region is CASSYFLARGNTIYF. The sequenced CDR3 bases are TGTGCCAGCAGTTACTTTCTGGCTCGCGGAAACACC.

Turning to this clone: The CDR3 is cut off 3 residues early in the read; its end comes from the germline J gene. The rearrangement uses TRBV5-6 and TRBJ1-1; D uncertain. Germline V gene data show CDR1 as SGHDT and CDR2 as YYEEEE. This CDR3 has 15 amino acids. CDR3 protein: CASSFKGKTAQGAFF. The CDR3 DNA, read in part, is TGTGCCAGCAGCTTCAAAGGAAAAACAGCCCAAGGA.

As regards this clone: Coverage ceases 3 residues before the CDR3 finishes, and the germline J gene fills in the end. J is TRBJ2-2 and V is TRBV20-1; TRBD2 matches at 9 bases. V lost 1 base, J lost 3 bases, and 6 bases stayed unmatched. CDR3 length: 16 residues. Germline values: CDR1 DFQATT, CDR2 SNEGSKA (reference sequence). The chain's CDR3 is CSARGGGDTHTGELFF. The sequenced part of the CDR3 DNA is TGCAGTGCTAGAGGCGGGGGGGATACCCACACCGGGGAG.

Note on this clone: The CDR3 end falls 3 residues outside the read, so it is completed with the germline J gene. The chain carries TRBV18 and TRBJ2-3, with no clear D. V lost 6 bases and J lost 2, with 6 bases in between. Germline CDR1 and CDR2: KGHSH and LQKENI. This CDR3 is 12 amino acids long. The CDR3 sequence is CASSPSTDTQYF. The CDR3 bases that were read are TGTGCCAGCTCCCCCTCCACAGATACG.

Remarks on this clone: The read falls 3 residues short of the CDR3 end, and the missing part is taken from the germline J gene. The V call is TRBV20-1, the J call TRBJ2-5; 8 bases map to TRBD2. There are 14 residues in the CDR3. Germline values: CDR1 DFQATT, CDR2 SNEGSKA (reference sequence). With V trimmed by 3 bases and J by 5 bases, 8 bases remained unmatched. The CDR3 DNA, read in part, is TGCAGTGCTAGTCTGGTGACTAGCGAGGAGACC. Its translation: CSASLVTSEET. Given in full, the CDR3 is CSASLVTSEETQYF.

The sequenced CDR3 bases are TGTGCCAGCAGTGCGCCAGGGGGCGACGAG. Encoded protein: CASSAPGGDE. The whole CDR3 region reads CASSAPGGDEQYF. The chain joins TRBV6-1 to TRBJ2-7; 8 positions match TRBD1. The read gets to within 3 residues of the CDR3 end, and the germline J gene fills in the rest. This CDR3 region has 13 residues. The V gene's germline CDR1 is MNHNS and CDR2 SASEGT. V dropped 4 bases and J dropped 5; count of bases not matched to a gene: 4.

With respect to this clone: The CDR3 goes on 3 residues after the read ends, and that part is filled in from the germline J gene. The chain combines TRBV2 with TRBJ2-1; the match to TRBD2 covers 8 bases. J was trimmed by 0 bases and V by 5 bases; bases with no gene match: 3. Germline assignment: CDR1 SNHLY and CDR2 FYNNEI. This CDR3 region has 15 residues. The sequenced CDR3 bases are TGTGCCAGCAGTCTTAGCGGGATCTCCTACAATGAG. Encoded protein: CASSLSGISYNE. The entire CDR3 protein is CASSLSGISYNEQFF.

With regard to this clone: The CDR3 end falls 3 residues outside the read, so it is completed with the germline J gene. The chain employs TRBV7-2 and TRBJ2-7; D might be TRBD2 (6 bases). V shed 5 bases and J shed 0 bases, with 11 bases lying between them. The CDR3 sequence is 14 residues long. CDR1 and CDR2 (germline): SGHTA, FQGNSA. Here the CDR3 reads CASSKQGGSYEQYF. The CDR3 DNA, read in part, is TGTGCCAGCAGCAAGCAGGGAGGCTCCTACGAG.

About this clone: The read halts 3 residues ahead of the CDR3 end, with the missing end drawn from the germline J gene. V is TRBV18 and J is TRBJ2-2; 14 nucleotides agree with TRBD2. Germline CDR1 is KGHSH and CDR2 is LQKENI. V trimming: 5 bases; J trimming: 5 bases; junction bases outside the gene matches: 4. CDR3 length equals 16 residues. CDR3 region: CASSARTSGRTGELFF. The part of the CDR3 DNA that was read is TGTGCCAGCTCAGCCAGGACTAGCGGGAGGACCGGGGAG.

CDR3 loop: CASSLASGGPRGNEQFF. The sequenced part of the CDR3 DNA is TGTGCCAGCTCACTGGCTAGCGGGGGCCCCCGTGGGAATGAG. The chain has TRBV18 and TRBJ2-1, with 10 positions matching TRBD2. The CDR3 end falls 3 residues outside the read, so it is completed with the germline J gene. V trimming: 4 bases; J trimming: 7 bases; junction bases outside the gene matches: 13. Germline CDR1 KGHSH, CDR2 LQKENI. There are 17 residues in the CDR3.

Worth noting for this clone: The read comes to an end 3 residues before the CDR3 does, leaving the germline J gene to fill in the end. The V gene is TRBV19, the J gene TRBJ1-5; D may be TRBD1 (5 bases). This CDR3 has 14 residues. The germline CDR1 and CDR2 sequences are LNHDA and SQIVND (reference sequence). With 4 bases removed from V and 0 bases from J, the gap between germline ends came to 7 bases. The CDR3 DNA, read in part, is TGTGCCAGTAGTAGCGACAGTAGCAATCAGCCC. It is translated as CASSSDSSNQP. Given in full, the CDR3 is CASSSDSSNQPQHF.

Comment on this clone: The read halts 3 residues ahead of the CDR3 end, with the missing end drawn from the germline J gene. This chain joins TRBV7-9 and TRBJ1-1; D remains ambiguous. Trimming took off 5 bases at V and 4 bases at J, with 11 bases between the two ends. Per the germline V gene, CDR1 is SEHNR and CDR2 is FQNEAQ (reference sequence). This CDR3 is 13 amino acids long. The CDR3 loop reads CASSNIVGTEAFF. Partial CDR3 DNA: TGTGCCAGCAGCAATATAGTCGGCACTGAA.

The CDR3 loop is CASSLGQALYGYTF. The covered CDR3 bases are TGTGCCAGCAGCTTAGGACAGGCCCTCTATGGC. This chain uses TRBV7-2 with TRBJ1-2; D may be TRBD1 (6 bases). The read stops 3 residues short of the end of the CDR3; the missing end is completed from the germline J gene. V was trimmed by 1 base and J by 4 bases, leaving 10 bases between them. This CDR3 is built from 14 residues. Germline assignment: CDR1 SGHTA and CDR2 FQGNSA.

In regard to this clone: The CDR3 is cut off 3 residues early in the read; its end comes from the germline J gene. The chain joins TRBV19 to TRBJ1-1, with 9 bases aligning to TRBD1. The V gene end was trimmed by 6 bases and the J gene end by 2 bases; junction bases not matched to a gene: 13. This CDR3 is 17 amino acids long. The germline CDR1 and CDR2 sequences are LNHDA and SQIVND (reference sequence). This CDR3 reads CASSPGTGSLGNTEAFF. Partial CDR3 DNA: TGTGCCAGTAGCCCCGGGACAGGGTCATTGGGTAACACTGAA.

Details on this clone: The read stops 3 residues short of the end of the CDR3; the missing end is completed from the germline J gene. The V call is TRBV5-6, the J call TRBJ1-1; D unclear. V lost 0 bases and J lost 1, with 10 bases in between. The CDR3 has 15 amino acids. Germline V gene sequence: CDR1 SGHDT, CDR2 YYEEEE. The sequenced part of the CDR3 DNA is TGTGCCAGCAGCTTGGCCAGTCAGAAGAACACTGAA. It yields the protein CASSLASQKNTE. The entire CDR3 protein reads CASSLASQKNTEAFF.

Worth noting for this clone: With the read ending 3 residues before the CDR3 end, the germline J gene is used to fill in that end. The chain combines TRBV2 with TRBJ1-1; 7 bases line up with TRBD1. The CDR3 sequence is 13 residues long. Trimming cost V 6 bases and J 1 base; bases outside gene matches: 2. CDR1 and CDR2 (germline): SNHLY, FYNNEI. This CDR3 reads CASSQGENTEAFF. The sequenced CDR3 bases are TGTGCCAGCAGCCAGGGGGAGAACACTGAA.

CDR3 bases read: TGTGCCACAAGACAACCCAAAGAGACC. It translates to CATRQPKET. From start to end, the CDR3 is CATRQPKETQYF. The chain employs TRBV10-3 and TRBJ2-5; no clear D. The CDR3 end falls 3 residues outside the read, so it is completed with the germline J gene. The CDR3 covers 12 residues. The V end lost 10 bases, the J end lost 3 bases, and 12 bases lay between the germline ends. The germline CDR1 and CDR2 sequences are ENHRY and SYGVKD.

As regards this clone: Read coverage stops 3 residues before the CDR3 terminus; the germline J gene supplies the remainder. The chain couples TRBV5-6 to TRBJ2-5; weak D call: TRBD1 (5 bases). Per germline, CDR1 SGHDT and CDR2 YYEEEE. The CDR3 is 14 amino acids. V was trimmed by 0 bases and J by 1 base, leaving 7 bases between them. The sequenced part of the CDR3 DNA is TGTGCCAGCAGCTTGGGACAGCTCCAAGAGACC. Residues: CASSLGQLQET. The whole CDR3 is CASSLGQLQETQYF.